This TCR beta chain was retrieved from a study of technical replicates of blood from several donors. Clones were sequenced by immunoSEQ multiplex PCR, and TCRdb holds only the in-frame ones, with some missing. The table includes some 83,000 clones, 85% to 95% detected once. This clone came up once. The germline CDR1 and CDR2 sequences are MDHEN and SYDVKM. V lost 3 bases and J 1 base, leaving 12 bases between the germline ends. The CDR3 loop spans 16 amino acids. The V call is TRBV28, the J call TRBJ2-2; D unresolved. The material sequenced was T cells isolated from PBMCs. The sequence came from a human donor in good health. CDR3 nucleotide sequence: TGTGCCAGCAGTTTTTTTGCTAGGATGAACACCGGGGAGCTGTTTTTT. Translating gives CASSFFARMNTGELFF.